A single sample is the source of the 22 T cell receptor beta chains below, sequenced in a study of blood T cells in healthy people across ages. The second PCR ran roughly 7 to 11 cycles with a sample-barcoded 5' primer and J-beta primers. TCRdb processed the 5' RACE reads anew with MiXCR; each CDR3 protein has one entry. The table lists around 970,000 distinct CDR3 sequences, roughly half of them singletons. Input material: blood. These receptors originate from an older woman in good health.

This clonotype was found many times. V and J are TRBV12-3 or TRBV12-4 and TRBJ2-3; no firm D call. Trimming took 4 bases from V and 1 from J, leaving 9 bases between them. The CDR3 extends over 14 amino acids. The CDR3 region has the DNA TGTGCCAGCAGTTACTCGCAGGGCACAGATACGCAGTATTTT. It translates to CASSYSQGTDTQYF.

The chain is built from TRBV7-9 and TRBJ2-5, with 7 bases aligning to TRBD1. This CDR3 region has 14 residues. Unmatched junction bases numbered 7, after V lost 5 bases and J lost 4 bases. Germline V gene lookup returns CDR1 SEHNR and CDR2 FQNEAQ (reference sequence). CDR3 residues: CASSASTGLETQYF. CDR3 DNA sequence: TGTGCCAGCAGCGCCTCGACAGGGTTAGAGACCCAGTACTTC. Full variable domain (rest looked up from reference TRBV7-9 and TRBJ2-5): DTGVSQNPRHKITKRGQNVTFRCDPISEHNRLYWYRQTLGQGPEFLTYFQNEAQLEKSRLLSDRFSAERPKGSFSTLEIQRTEQGDSAMYLCASSASTGLETQYFGPGTRLLVL.

This clonotype was counted once. The chain carries TRBV4-1 and TRBJ2-1, with TRBD2 matching 9 bases. Trimming removed 4 bases from V and 5 bases from J; junction bases left unmatched: 12. This CDR3 spans 17 amino acids. The germline CDR1 and CDR2 sequences are MGHRA and YSYEKL. CDR3 sequence reads: CASSRRSGLAEHNEQFF. Written as DNA, the CDR3 is TGCGCCAGCAGCCGACGCTCGGGACTAGCAGAACACAATGAGCAGTTCTTC.

The chain links TRBV15 to TRBJ2-7; D is unresolved. The J call may be faulty, since TRBJ2-5 better matches the DNA end. Germline lookup yields CDR1 LNHNV and CDR2 YYDKDF (reference sequence). The CDR3 consists of 17 residues. This CDR3 is CATSRDSPSVVRGTQYF. The CDR3 DNA follows: TGTGCCACCAGCAGAGATTCCCCATCGGTTGTCCGAGGGACCCAGTACTTC.

The V gene is TRBV28, the J gene TRBJ2-7, with D perhaps assigned TRBD1 or TRBD2 (5 bases each). The germline V gene encodes CDR1 MDHEN and CDR2 SYDVKM. V lost 6 bases and J lost 3, with 15 bases in between. The CDR3 runs 14 residues. The CDR3 DNA reads as TGTGCCAGCAGACCCGGGACCTTTGGCTACGAGCAGTACTTC. It translates to CASRPGTFGYEQYF.

This clonotype appeared a few times. The rearrangement uses TRBV28 and TRBJ2-5, with 9 bases lining up with TRBD2. The V gene end was trimmed by 4 bases and the J gene end by 1 base; junction bases not matched to a gene: 10. CDR3 size: 17 residues. Germline assignment: CDR1 MDHEN and CDR2 SYDVKM. The chain's CDR3 is CASSSDHLAGVQETQYF. CDR3 DNA: TGTGCCAGCAGTTCGGACCATTTAGCGGGAGTCCAAGAGACCCAGTACTTC.

This clonotype was observed a single time. The chain couples TRBV11-2 to TRBJ2-3; 7 nucleotides match TRBD1. The germline V gene has CDR1 SGHAT and CDR2 FQNNGV. The V and J ends lost 4 bases and 9 bases, in that order; junction bases with no gene match: 7. The CDR3 has 13 residues. CDR3 sequence: CASSSLQGSTQYF. CDR3 bases: TGTGCCAGCAGCTCCCTACAGGGGAGCACGCAGTATTTT. Based on the CDR3 plus reference TRBV11-2 and TRBJ2-3, the full variable domain is EAGVAQSPRYKIIEKRQSVAFWCNPISGHATLYWYQQILGQGPKLLIQFQNNGVVDDSQLPKDRFSAERLKGVDSTLKIQPAKLEDSAVYLCASSSLQGSTQYFGPGTRLTVL.

This chain uses TRBV28 with TRBJ2-7, with 9 positions matching TRBD1. Germline V gene data show CDR1 as MDHEN and CDR2 as SYDVKM. V shed 6 bases, J shed 5 bases, and the junction held 8 bases outside the gene matches. The CDR3 runs to 14 residues. CDR3 residues: CASRRSRDRDEQYF. DNA for the CDR3: TGTGCCAGCAGAAGGAGCCGGGACAGGGACGAGCAGTACTTC.

This clonotype was counted between two and nine times. The chain is built from TRBV20-1 and TRBJ2-1; the match to TRBD2 covers 10 bases. V lost 0 bases, J lost 8 bases, and 7 bases stayed unmatched. CDR3 length equals 15 residues. CDR1 and CDR2 from the germline V gene are DFQATT and SNEGSKA (reference sequence). Here the CDR3 reads CSARDILAGAHEQFF. The CDR3 nucleotides are TGCAGTGCTAGAGATATCCTAGCGGGAGCCCATGAGCAGTTCTTC.

V gene TRBV7-9 combines with J gene TRBJ2-7, with D perhaps matching TRBD1 or TRBD2 (5 bases each). This CDR3 comprises 14 residues. The V end was cut by 3 bases, the J end by 3 bases, with 12 bases between. The germline V gene encodes CDR1 SEHNR and CDR2 FQNEAQ (reference sequence). The CDR3 spells CASSLSGTNYEQYF. For the CDR3, the DNA is TGTGCCAGCAGCTTGTCAGGGACCAACTACGAGCAGTACTTC.

The gene calls are TRBV6-2 or TRBV6-3 and TRBJ2-1, with 10 bases lining up with TRBD1. CDR1 and CDR2 (germline): MNHEY, SVGEGT. V lost 4 bases to trimming and J lost 4 bases; unmatched junction nucleotides: 7. The CDR3 consists of 16 residues. The CDR3 spells CASSSDRGRRYNEQFF. In DNA, the CDR3 is TGTGCCAGCAGTTCCGACAGGGGGCGCAGGTACAATGAGCAGTTCTTC.

The rearrangement joins TRBV11-2 to TRBJ2-5; 12 positions agree with TRBD2. Per germline, CDR1 SGHAT and CDR2 FQNNGV. V lost 8 bases and J lost 4; bases outside the gene matches: 8. This CDR3 region has 15 residues. The CDR3 here is CASGAGLAGTETQYF. The CDR3, as DNA: TGTGCCAGCGGAGCAGGACTAGCGGGAACAGAGACCCAGTACTTC.

This rearrangement joins TRBV7-6 to TRBJ2-7; unclear D gene. The V gene's germline CDR1 is SGHVS and CDR2 FNYEAQ. The CDR3 runs to 15 residues. Trimming removed 3 bases at V and 3 bases at J, with 15 bases between. This CDR3 reads CASSLDQLGHYEQYF. DNA for the CDR3: TGTGCCAGCAGCTTGGACCAGTTAGGCCACTACGAGCAGTACTTC.

This chain joins TRBV12-3 or TRBV12-4 and TRBJ2-5; TRBD2 aligns across 7 bases. This CDR3 comprises 14 residues. J gave up 1 base and V 5 bases, and 4 bases lay outside the gene matches. The CDR3 region has the DNA TGTGCCAGCAGTCCCGGGGGGATCCAAGAGACCCAGTACTTC. This translates into CASSPGGIQETQYF.

This clonotype has just a few counts. The J gene is TRBJ2-7, the V gene TRBV10-3, with D hard to call. This CDR3 has 14 residues. Germline loops: CDR1 ENHRY, CDR2 SYGVKD. With 3 bases removed from V and 4 bases from J, the gap between germline ends came to 13 bases. Here the CDR3 DNA reads TGTGCCATCAGTGACAGCCACAAAGGGTACGAGCAGTACTTC. It translates to CAISDSHKGYEQYF.

The chain employs TRBV5-8 and TRBJ2-5; 7 nucleotides match TRBD1. The J call could be wrong; TRBJ2-7 is a better fit for the DNA end. Germline V gene sequence: CDR1 SGHTS, CDR2 YDEGEE. The CDR3 consists of 13 residues. The chain's CDR3 is CASGASAGGEQYF. In DNA form, the CDR3 reads TGTGCCAGCGGAGCCTCGGCAGGGGGCGAGCAGTACTTC.

There are a few counts of this clonotype. The CDR3 DNA follows: TGCGCCAGCAGCCGAGGGTGGTCCGGACTTTATCTCTACGAGCAGTACTTC. Protein sequence: CASSRGWSGLYLYEQYF. The V call is TRBV4-3, the J call TRBJ2-7, with a tentative D call TRBD2 (5 bases). The V gene's germline CDR1 is LGHNA and CDR2 YSLEER. Trimming pared 4 bases from V and 3 bases from J, leaving 22 bases between. There are 17 residues in the CDR3.

The CDR3 nucleotides are TGCGCCAGCAGCCAACCCGACCGGGACTCATCTGGAGAGCAGTACTTC. Amino acids: CASSQPDRDSSGEQYF. The J gene is TRBJ2-5, the V gene TRBV4-1, with D maybe TRBD2 (6 bases). The CDR3 is 16 amino acids. V gave up 2 bases and J gave up 11 bases, with 24 bases separating them. The germline V gene encodes CDR1 MGHRA and CDR2 YSYEKL.

This clonotype came up a few times. The chain recombines TRBV28 with TRBJ2-7, with D possibly called TRBD1 or TRBD2 (6 bases each). V was pared by 9 bases and J by 4 bases, with 22 bases between. Germline V CDR1 and CDR2: MDHEN, SYDVKM. The CDR3 has 15 residues. Here the CDR3 DNA reads TGTGCCAGTACGGGGGCTCCCATCACCAAATACGAGCAGTACTTC. Translated: CASTGAPITKYEQYF.

This clonotype was seen many times. The chain joins TRBV29-1 to TRBJ2-7; D might be TRBD1 (5 bases). Deletions cut 2 bases from V and 3 bases from J, with 11 bases between. The CDR3 runs to 13 residues. Germline V lookup: CDR1 SQVTM, CDR2 ANQGSEA. This CDR3 is CSVEQQAGYEQYF. Written as DNA, the CDR3 is TGCAGCGTTGAACAACAGGCTGGCTACGAGCAGTACTTC.

The chain uses TRBV29-1 and TRBJ2-7; D gene unclear. The J call may be incorrect, as the DNA end agrees better with TRBJ2-5. The germline gives CDR1 SQVTM, CDR2 ANQGSEA. This CDR3 has 11 residues. The CDR3 here is CSGRVAETQYF. CDR3 nucleotide sequence: TGCAGCGGAAGGGTGGCAGAGACCCAGTACTTC.

The J gene is TRBJ2-5, the V gene TRBV6-2 or TRBV6-3, with no clear D. The CDR3 consists of 13 residues. The germline V and J ends were trimmed by 4 bases and 5 bases, with 11 bases remaining between them. CDR1 and CDR2 from the germline V gene are MNHEY and SVGEGT. CDR3 residues: CASSLRVLETQYF. In DNA form, the CDR3 reads TGTGCCAGCAGTTTACGGGTTTTGGAGACCCAGTACTTC.